This T cell receptor (beta chain) was obtained from a study of blood T cells in healthy people across ages. General study results and limits: Aged donors had fewer naive CD4+ cells and lower diversity than long-lived donors.

For this clonotype: Its antigen is not identified.

Primers used in a second PCR of about 7 to 12 cycles were a sample-barcoded 5' primer and a J-beta primer mix. TCRdb re-called the 5' RACE reads through MiXCR, storing one row per CDR3 protein. Seen here are 1,800,000 or so distinct CDR3 sequences, about 39% observed once, and the top ten hold around 23%. Sequencing was done on a sample of blood. The TCR sequence derives from a human donor in good health.

The CDR3 sequence: CATAQSGGANTQYF. CDR3 in DNA: TGTGCCACCGCTCAATCCGGGGGGGCGAATACGCAGTATTTT. The J gene is TRBJ2-3, the V gene TRBV24-1; 8 positions agree with TRBD2. The CDR3 length is 14 residues. Trimming cost V 9 bases and J 7 bases; bases outside gene matches: 11. Germline V gene lookup returns CDR1 KGHDR and CDR2 SFDVKD.